The clone carrying this T cell receptor (beta chain) showed up many times. The antigen remains unidentified. CDR3 length equals 15 residues. The germline gives CDR1 SGHVS, CDR2 FNYEAQ. J lost 1 base, V lost 5 bases, and 5 bases had no gene match. Isolation of PBMCs gave at least 6.5 million cells per sample. The record originates from a study of blood T cells in healthy people across ages. A second PCR, run for about 7 to 11 cycles, used a sample-barcoded 5' primer plus a J-beta primer mix. Carrying 12 random nucleotides, a template-switch adaptor labeled each individual cDNA molecule. TCRdb used MiXCR to reprocess the 5' RACE reads, holding one entry per CDR3 protein. The sample includes around 900,000 distinct CDR3 sequences, approximately 50% seen only once; the top ten take about a fifth. Overall study findings and caveats: The unknown donor CMV status may have confounded expanded clonotype changes. It was not possible, with unsorted PBMCs, to conclusively compare naive and antigen-experienced cells.

The origin of this receptor is a woman aged 55-75 years in good health. This chain uses TRBV7-6 with TRBJ2-7, with TRBD2 identical over 10 bases. Sequenced input: blood. CDR3 DNA sequence: TGTGCCAGCAGCCCTAGACTAGCGGGTTCCTACGAGCAGTACTTC. Encoded protein: CASSPRLAGSYEQYF.